This record concerns one T cell receptor (beta chain) sequence. The PCR employed 60 Vbeta primers together with 13 Jbeta primers. This table comes from immunoSEQ multiplex PCR, and its TCRdb copy is limited to in-frame clones, with some not included. This sample contains about 140,000 clones. The CDR3 length is 14 residues. Germline V gene lookup returns CDR1 SGHRS and CDR2 YFSETQ. V trimming: 0 bases; J trimming: 10 bases; junction bases outside the gene matches: 7. This sample was included in a study of cytomegalovirus exposure and HLA in healthy donors. This rearrangement joins TRBV5-1 to TRBJ2-1; 7 bases are shared with TRBD2. The material sequenced was PBMCs. This TCR derives from a young woman in good health and CMV-seronegative. CDR3 loop: CASSLDGRGGEQFF. The CDR3 region has the DNA TGCGCCAGCAGCTTGGATGGGCGGGGAGGGGAGCAGTTCTTC.